This T cell receptor beta chain was captured in a study of long-term antiretroviral therapy in people with HIV. Study-level results: Nothing was known about ART adherence, viral resistance or changes in therapy. The data indicate that diversity increased after ART but remained below transplant donor controls.

The United States was where all participants with HIV were treated. Every specimen provided roughly 0.95-11 million cryopreserved PBMC before DNA extraction took place. The libraries were made with immunoSEQ v3.0 at survey level. Here immunoSEQ multiplex PCR was the method, and the copy in TCRdb shows in-frame clones only, minus some. This sample has about 36,000 clones; approximately 80% occur once, and the top ten carry around 5.5%. About this clone itself: Its matching antigen is unknown.

CDR3 length: 15 amino acids. Trimming took off 7 bases at V and 1 base at J, with 14 bases between the two ends. CDR1 and CDR2 from the germline V gene are SGHTA and FQGNSA. The sample here was unsorted PBMCs, taken 3.4 years after starting antiretroviral therapy. The clonotype comes from a man younger than 45 with HIV. This chain connects TRBV7-2 to TRBJ1-3, with a weak D call TRBD1 (6 bases). In nucleotides, the CDR3 is TGTGCCAGCACCATCGACAGGTGGTCTGGAAACACCATATATTTT. Protein: CASTIDRWSGNTIYF.